This TCR beta chain was identified in a study of radiation and T cells in renal cell carcinoma. Clones were sequenced by immunoSEQ multiplex PCR, and TCRdb holds only the in-frame ones, with some missing. Of roughly 120,000 clones detected, 80% to 90% appear once; the ten largest clones hold 1.5% to 2%. On this clone itself: What it binds is unknown.

Study-level findings and limits: Top tumor clonotypes rose in blood 2 weeks post-radiation, then contracted.

Time point denoted: blood 2 weeks post-SBRT. Regarding treatment: 15 Gy SBRT to primary tumor, nephrectomy 4 weeks later. CDR1 is SGHTS, CDR2 YDEGEE, per germline. The CDR3 length is 14 residues. V was shortened by 2 bases and J by 7 bases, with 10 bases between the two germline ends. Source: blood, taken from a patient whose treatment included radiotherapy and nephrectomy. The J gene is TRBJ1-6, the V gene TRBV5-8; weak D call: TRBD1 (5 bases). This TCR was recovered from a woman aged 55-69 years with renal cell carcinoma. This CDR3 is CASSLRGLNSPLHF. The CDR3 coding sequence is TGTGCCAGCAGCTTACGGGGCCTGAATTCACCCCTCCACTTT.